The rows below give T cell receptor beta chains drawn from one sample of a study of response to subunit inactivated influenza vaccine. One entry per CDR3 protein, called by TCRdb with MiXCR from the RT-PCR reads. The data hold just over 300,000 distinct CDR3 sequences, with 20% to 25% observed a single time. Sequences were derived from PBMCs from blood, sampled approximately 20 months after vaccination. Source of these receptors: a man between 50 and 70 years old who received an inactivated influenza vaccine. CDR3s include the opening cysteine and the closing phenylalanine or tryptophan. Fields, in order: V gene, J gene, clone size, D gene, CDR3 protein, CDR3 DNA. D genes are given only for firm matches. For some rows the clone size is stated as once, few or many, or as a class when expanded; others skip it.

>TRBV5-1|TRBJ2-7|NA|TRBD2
CASSYGGEINEQYF
TGCGCCAGCAGCTATGGGGGGGAGATCAACGAGCAGTACTTC
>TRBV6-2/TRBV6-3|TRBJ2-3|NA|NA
CASSSQGRATDTQYF
TGTGCCAGCAGTTCGCAGGGACGGGCCACAGATACGCAGTATTTT
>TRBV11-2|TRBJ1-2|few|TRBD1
CASSHDRGSYGYTF
TGTGCCAGCAGCCACGACAGGGGAAGTTATGGCTACACCTTC
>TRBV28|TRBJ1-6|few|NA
CASSLWGNGSPLHF
TGTGCCAGCAGTTTATGGGGGAATGGTTCACCCCTCCACTTT
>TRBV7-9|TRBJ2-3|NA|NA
CASTIKAGSTDTQYF
TGTGCCAGCACCATTAAAGCAGGGAGCACAGATACGCAGTATTTT
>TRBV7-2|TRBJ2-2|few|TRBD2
CASSLGSGTNGELFF
TGTGCCAGCAGCCTCGGAAGCGGGACGAACGGGGAGCTGTTTTTT
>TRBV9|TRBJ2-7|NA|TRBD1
CASSVERTGGEQYF
TGTGCCAGCAGCGTGGAAAGGACAGGCGGCGAGCAGTACTTC
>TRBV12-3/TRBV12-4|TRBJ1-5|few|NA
CASGRDTNQPQHF
TGTGCCAGCGGTAGGGATACCAATCAGCCCCAGCATTTT
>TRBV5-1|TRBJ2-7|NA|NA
CASSSDGLYEQYF
TGCGCCAGCAGCTCGGATGGGCTTTACGAGCAGTACTTC
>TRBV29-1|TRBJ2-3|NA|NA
CSVASTDTQYF
TGCAGCGTGGCTAGCACAGATACGCAGTATTTT
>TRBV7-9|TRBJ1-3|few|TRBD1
CASSLQGALPGNTIYF
TGTGCCAGCAGCTTACAGGGGGCTCTTCCTGGAAACACCATATATTTT
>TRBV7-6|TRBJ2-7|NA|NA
CASSSGSSYEQYF
TGTGCCAGCAGCTCCGGGAGTTCCTACGAGCAGTACTTC
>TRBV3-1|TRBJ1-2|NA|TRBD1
CASSPTGISGYTF
TGTGCCAGCAGCCCGACAGGGATCTCTGGCTACACCTTC
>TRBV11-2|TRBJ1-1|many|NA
CASSFSRNTEAFF
TGTGCCAGCAGCTTCTCTCGGAACACTGAAGCTTTCTTT
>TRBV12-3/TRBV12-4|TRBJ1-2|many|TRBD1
CASRQTGGVFGYTF
TGTGCCAGCAGACAGACAGGGGGGGTCTTTGGCTACACCTTC
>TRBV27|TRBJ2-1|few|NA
CASVRRGRGEQFF
TGTGCCAGCGTTAGGCGGGGTCGCGGTGAGCAGTTCTTC
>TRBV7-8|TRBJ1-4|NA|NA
CASSHARMGHNEKLFF
TGTGCCAGCAGCCATGCGCGGATGGGGCATAATGAAAAACTGTTTTTT
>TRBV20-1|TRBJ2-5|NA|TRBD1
CSARWTGTETQYF
TGCAGTGCTAGATGGACAGGGACAGAGACCCAGTACTTC
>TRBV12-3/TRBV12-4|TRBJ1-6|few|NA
CASSPGPMQNSPLHF
TGTGCCAGCAGTCCCGGGCCGATGCAGAATTCACCCCTCCACTTT
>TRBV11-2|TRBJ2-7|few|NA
CASSFRPGSDEQYF
TGTGCCAGCAGCTTTAGACCAGGGTCGGACGAGCAGTACTTC
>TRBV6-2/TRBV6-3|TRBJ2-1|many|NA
CASSHPGTPEPGPF
TGTGCCAGCAGTCACCCCGGGACTCCGGAACCAGGACCCTTC
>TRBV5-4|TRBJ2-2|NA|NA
CASRTPGTPDGELFF
TGTGCCAGCAGAACTCCCGGGACCCCTGACGGGGAGCTGTTTTTT
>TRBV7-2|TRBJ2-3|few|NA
CASSLRRGFESGDTQYF
TGTGCCAGCAGCTTGCGCAGGGGTTTCGAGTCGGGAGATACGCAGTATTTT
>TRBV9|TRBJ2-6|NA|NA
CASSPGEVGANVLTF
TGTGCCAGCAGCCCTGGGGAGGTTGGGGCCAACGTCCTGACTTTC
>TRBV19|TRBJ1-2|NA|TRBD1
CASSPRQGADGYTF
TGTGCCAGTAGTCCAAGACAGGGGGCGGATGGCTACACCTTC
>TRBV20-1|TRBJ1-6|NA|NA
CSAQQGSDNSPLHF
TGCAGTGCCCAACAGGGTAGTGATAATTCACCCCTCCACTTT
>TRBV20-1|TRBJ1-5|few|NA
CSAMNPQDSSWPQHF
TGCAGTGCTATGAATCCTCAGGACAGTTCGTGGCCCCAGCATTTT
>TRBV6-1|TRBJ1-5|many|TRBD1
CASSTGTGGNQPQHF
TGTGCCAGCAGTACCGGGACAGGGGGTAATCAGCCCCAGCATTTT
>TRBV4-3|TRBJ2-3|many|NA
CASSQDLIWGTDTQYF
TGCGCCAGCAGCCAGGATTTAATATGGGGCACAGATACGCAGTATTTT
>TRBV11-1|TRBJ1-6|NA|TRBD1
CASSPGQPDNSPLHF
TGTGCCAGCAGCCCGGGACAGCCAGATAATTCACCCCTCCACTTT
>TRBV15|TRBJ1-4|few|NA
CATSTGTPDEKLFF
TGTGCCACCAGCACCGGGACACCAGACGAAAAACTGTTTTTT
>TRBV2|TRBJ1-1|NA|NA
CASTPFRDGEAFF
TGTGCCAGCACTCCCTTCCGGGACGGTGAAGCTTTCTTT
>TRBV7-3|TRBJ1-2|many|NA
CASSTQRVYGYTF
TGTGCCAGCAGCACACAGAGGGTCTATGGCTACACCTTC
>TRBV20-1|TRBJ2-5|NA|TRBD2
CSARAGGPKETQYF
TGCAGTGCTAGAGCGGGGGGACCTAAAGAGACCCAGTACTTC
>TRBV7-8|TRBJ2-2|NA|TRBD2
CASSPWTSTGELFF
TGTGCCAGCAGCCCCTGGACTAGCACCGGGGAGCTGTTTTTT
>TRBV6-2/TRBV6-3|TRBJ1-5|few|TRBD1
CASSYFGTGNQPQHF
TGTGCCAGCAGTTACTTCGGGACAGGAAATCAGCCCCAGCATTTT
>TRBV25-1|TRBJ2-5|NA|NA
CASTGATETQYF
TGTGCCAGCACAGGGGCAACAGAGACCCAGTACTTC
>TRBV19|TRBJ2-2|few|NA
CATKPPRGAGELFF
TGTGCCACCAAACCACCCAGGGGAGCCGGGGAGCTGTTTTTT
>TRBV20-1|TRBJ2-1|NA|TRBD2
CSARPTSGSPHEQFF
TGCAGTGCTAGGCCTACTAGCGGGAGCCCCCATGAGCAGTTCTTC
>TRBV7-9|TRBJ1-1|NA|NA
CASSLRSHAEAFF
TGTGCCAGCAGCTTAAGATCTCACGCTGAAGCTTTCTTT
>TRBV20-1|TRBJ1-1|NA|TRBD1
CSARDSGTGGKTFF
TGCAGTGCTAGAGATAGTGGGACAGGGGGCAAAACTTTCTTT
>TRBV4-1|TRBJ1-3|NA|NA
CASSQGRALGNTIYF
TGCGCCAGCAGCCAGGGTCGGGCTCTTGGAAACACCATATATTTT
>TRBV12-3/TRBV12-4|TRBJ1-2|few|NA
CASSGTIGYTF
TGTGCCAGCAGCGGGACAATTGGCTACACCTTC
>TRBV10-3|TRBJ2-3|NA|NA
CAIRDGPTDTQYF
TGTGCCATCCGGGACGGCCCCACAGATACGCAGTATTTT
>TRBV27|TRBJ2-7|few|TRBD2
CASSLGPGGSYEQYF
TGTGCCAGCAGTTTAGGCCCGGGAGGCTCCTACGAGCAGTACTTC
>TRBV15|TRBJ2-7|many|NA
CATSRPGYYEQYF
TGTGCCACCAGCAGACCCGGTTACTACGAGCAGTACTTC
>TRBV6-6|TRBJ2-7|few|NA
CASSYSHEQYF
TGTGCCAGCAGTTACTCTCACGAGCAGTACTTC
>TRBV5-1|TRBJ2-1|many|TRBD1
CASSSQGVRYNEQFF
TGCGCCAGCAGCTCACAGGGGGTCCGTTACAATGAGCAGTTCTTC
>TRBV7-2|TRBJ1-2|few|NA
CASTRRGSGYTF
TGTGCCAGCACCCGCCGGGGTTCTGGCTACACCTTC
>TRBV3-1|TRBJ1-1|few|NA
CASSQGRGVTEAFF
TGTGCCAGCAGCCAAGGGAGGGGTGTCACTGAAGCTTTCTTT
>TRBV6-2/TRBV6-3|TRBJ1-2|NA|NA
CATTEANYGYTF
TGTGCCACCACGGAAGCTAACTATGGCTACACCTTC